This T cell receptor beta chain was documented in a study of shared clonotypes between healthy human individuals. Looking at the study overall: Each donor had three CD4 naive, three CD4 memory, two CD8 naive and one CD8 memory plate. Findings and caveats of the study: Sampling involved blood alone; tissue repertoires likely differ.

This table comes from immunoSEQ multiplex PCR, and its TCRdb copy is limited to in-frame clones, with some not included. The repertoire has 2,500,000 or so clones, approximately 93% of them found once; the top ten carry roughly 0.36%. Per the germline V gene, CDR1 is MNHNS and CDR2 is SASEGT. The CDR3 has 16 residues. The V end was cut by 1 base, the J end by 0 bases, with 10 bases between. Caucasian adults living in Nashville, Tennessee, provided all samples. On this clone: Its specificity is unknown.

This sequence originates from a man between 18 and 35 years old in good health. Some clones in this sample may be carry-over from other donors' samples. The V call is TRBV6-1, the J call TRBJ1-5; D is unclear. Sequences were obtained from naive CD4+ T cells from PBMCs. Regarding subset: CD45RA+ positively selected. Written as DNA, the CDR3 is TGTGCCAGCAGTGAAGGGTGGGTTCATAGCAATCAGCCCCAGCATTTT. Its protein product is CASSEGWVHSNQPQHF.